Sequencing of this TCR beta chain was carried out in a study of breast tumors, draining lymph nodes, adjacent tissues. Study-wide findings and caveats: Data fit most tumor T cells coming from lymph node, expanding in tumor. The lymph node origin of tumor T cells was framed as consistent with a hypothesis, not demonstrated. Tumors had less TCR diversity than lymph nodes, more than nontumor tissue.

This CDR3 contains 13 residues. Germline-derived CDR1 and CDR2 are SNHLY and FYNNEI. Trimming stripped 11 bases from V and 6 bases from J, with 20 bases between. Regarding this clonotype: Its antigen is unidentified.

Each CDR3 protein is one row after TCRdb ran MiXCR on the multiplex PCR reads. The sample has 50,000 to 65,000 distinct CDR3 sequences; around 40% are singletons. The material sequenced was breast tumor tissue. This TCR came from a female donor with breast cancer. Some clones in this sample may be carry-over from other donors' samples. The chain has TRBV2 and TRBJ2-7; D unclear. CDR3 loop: CASVSTQFSEQYF. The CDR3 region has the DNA TGTGCCTCCGTCTCTACCCAGTTCTCCGAGCAGTACTTC.